Included here is one TCR beta chain sequence, with context. Its antigen remains unidentified. This entry belongs to a study of cytomegalovirus exposure and HLA in healthy donors. Notes on the study in general: Most TCR sequences showed up rarely, but some public TCRs showed up in many donors. Investigators reported approximately 150 TCR beta chains as tied to cytomegalovirus.

Generated by immunoSEQ multiplex PCR, the TCRdb table keeps only in-frame clones and is missing some. Found here are 210,000 or so clones, 88% of them singletons; the top ten hold 2.9%. The origin of this receptor is a woman between 18 and 30 years old in good health and CMV-seronegative. The source material was PBMCs.

The CDR3 is CASSPGPRETQYF. CDR3 in DNA: TGTGCCAGCAGCCCAGGGCCACGGGAGACCCAGTACTTC. V usage is TRBV4-2 and J usage is TRBJ2-5; tentatively, D is TRBD1 (5 bases). The CDR3 runs 13 residues. Germline CDR1 reads LGHNA; CDR2 reads YNFKEQ. The V end was cut by 4 bases, the J end by 5 bases, with 11 bases between.